This is a list of T cell receptor beta chains from one sample in a study of cytomegalovirus exposure and HLA in healthy donors. Sequencing used immunoSEQ multiplex PCR; TCRdb keeps in-frame clones, though not all of them. The sample lists fewer than 200,000 clones; about four fifths were seen once. Sequencing used PBMCs. The receptors originated from a woman in her late teens or twenties in good health and CMV-seronegative. Both conserved end residues are part of each CDR3. Fields, in order: J gene, D gene, clone size, V gene, CDR3 DNA, CDR3 protein. The D gene is left open where the match is weak. A clone size is listed for some rows: how often the clone was seen (once, few, many), or a class if it is expanded.

j_gene: TRBJ2-2; d_gene: NA; abundance: NA; v_gene: TRBV7-8; CDR3nt: TGTGCCAGCAGCTCCCCTCGTGTACAAAACACCGGGGAGCTGTTTTTT; CDR3aa: CASSSPRVQNTGELFF
j_gene: TRBJ2-7; d_gene: TRBD2; abundance: NA; v_gene: TRBV27; CDR3nt: TGTGCCAGCAGTTCCGGGACTAGCGGGATCTACGAGCAGTACTTC; CDR3aa: CASSSGTSGIYEQYF
j_gene: TRBJ1-1; d_gene: NA; abundance: NA; v_gene: TRBV19; CDR3nt: TGTGCCAGTAGTCCCCACCTAAGTGATTCCACTGAAGCTTTCTTT; CDR3aa: CASSPHLSDSTEAFF
j_gene: TRBJ2-7; d_gene: NA; abundance: NA; v_gene: TRBV7-9; CDR3nt: TGTTCCAGCAGCTTGGGACACGGGTCAGTCGAGCAGTACTTC; CDR3aa: CSSSLGHGSVEQYF
j_gene: TRBJ1-6; d_gene: NA; abundance: few; v_gene: TRBV27; CDR3nt: TGTGCCAGCAGTTCCCCAACAAGTTTGGCCCTCCACTTT; CDR3aa: CASSSPTSLALHF
j_gene: TRBJ2-1; d_gene: NA; abundance: NA; v_gene: TRBV18; CDR3nt: TGTGCCAGCTCACCCGGGACTTACTCCTACAATGAGCAGTTCTTC; CDR3aa: CASSPGTYSYNEQFF
j_gene: TRBJ1-6; d_gene: NA; abundance: NA; v_gene: TRBV9; CDR3nt: TGTGCCAGCAGCGTAGGCGGAGGGGCGAATAATTCACCCCTCCACTTT; CDR3aa: CASSVGGGANNSPLHF
j_gene: TRBJ1-1; d_gene: NA; abundance: few; v_gene: TRBV6-5; CDR3nt: TGTGCCAGCAGTTACTCGGGGGACACCTACACTGAAGCTTTCTTT; CDR3aa: CASSYSGDTYTEAFF
j_gene: TRBJ1-2; d_gene: NA; abundance: NA; v_gene: TRBV7-2; CDR3nt: TGTGCCAGCGTAGCACAGGGTAGTATCGTGGACTATGGCTACACCTTC; CDR3aa: CASVAQGSIVDYGYTF
j_gene: TRBJ2-3; d_gene: NA; abundance: NA; v_gene: TRBV9; CDR3nt: TGTGCCAGCAGCGTAGCCGGGAAAGATACGCAGTATTTT; CDR3aa: CASSVAGKDTQYF
j_gene: TRBJ2-3; d_gene: TRBD1; abundance: NA; v_gene: TRBV30; CDR3nt: TGTGCCTGGAGTGCGGCAGGGGGAGATACGCAGTATTTT; CDR3aa: CAWSAAGGDTQYF
j_gene: TRBJ2-3; d_gene: TRBD2; abundance: NA; v_gene: TRBV27; CDR3nt: TGTGCCAGCAGTTTAGGGGACTACTCCACAGATACGCAGTATTTT; CDR3aa: CASSLGDYSTDTQYF
j_gene: TRBJ1-1; d_gene: TRBD1; abundance: NA; v_gene: TRBV29-1; CDR3nt: TGCAGCGTTGGTCGTGGGACAGATAACACTGAAGCTTTCTTT; CDR3aa: CSVGRGTDNTEAFF
j_gene: TRBJ2-7; d_gene: NA; abundance: NA; v_gene: TRBV19; CDR3nt: TGTGCCAGTAGGCCTCCGACTGGATACGAGCAGTACTTC; CDR3aa: CASRPPTGYEQYF
j_gene: TRBJ2-7; d_gene: TRBD2; abundance: NA; v_gene: TRBV27; CDR3nt: TGTGCCAGCAGTTTAGCGGGAGGCTACGAGCAGTACTTC; CDR3aa: CASSLAGGYEQYF
j_gene: TRBJ2-5; d_gene: TRBD2; abundance: NA; v_gene: TRBV5-1; CDR3nt: TGCGCCAGCAGCCTGATGGGGACTAGCGGTGGAGAGACCCAGTACTTC; CDR3aa: CASSLMGTSGGETQYF
j_gene: TRBJ1-1; d_gene: TRBD1; abundance: NA; v_gene: TRBV11-2; CDR3nt: TGTGCCAGCAGCTTAGATCCCGGGACAGGGCTTTCAGCTTTCTTT; CDR3aa: CASSLDPGTGLSAFF
j_gene: TRBJ2-7; d_gene: NA; abundance: NA; v_gene: TRBV25-1; CDR3nt: TGTGCCAGCAGTGAGAGGTCCTACGAGCAGTACTTC; CDR3aa: CASSERSYEQYF
j_gene: TRBJ2-1; d_gene: NA; abundance: NA; v_gene: TRBV25-1; CDR3nt: TGTGCCAGCAGCCCTCTAGCACGCGGCTACAATGAGCAGTTCTTC; CDR3aa: CASSPLARGYNEQFF
j_gene: TRBJ2-7; d_gene: NA; abundance: NA; v_gene: TRBV6-5; CDR3nt: TGTGCCAGCAGTTACTCAGGGGACGAGCAGTACTTC; CDR3aa: CASSYSGDEQYF
j_gene: TRBJ1-1; d_gene: NA; abundance: few; v_gene: TRBV7-6; CDR3nt: TGTGCCAGCAGCCTCCTAGGACAGAACACTGAAGCTTTCTTT; CDR3aa: CASSLLGQNTEAFF
j_gene: TRBJ2-1; d_gene: NA; abundance: few; v_gene: TRBV20-1; CDR3nt: TGCAGTGCTAGCTACTACAATGAGCAGTTCTTC; CDR3aa: CSASYYNEQFF